The clone carrying this TCR beta chain was seen many times. Its antigen is unknown. This specimen comes from a study of early T cells in non-severe SARS-CoV-2 infection. Study in general: The sequenced material was bulk RNA from unsorted whole blood, and its chains were unpaired.

Germline V gives CDR1 SQVTM, CDR2 ANQGSEA. J gave up 2 bases and V 6 bases, and 6 bases lay outside the gene matches. The CDR3 is made up of 13 amino acids. Broader study findings: VDJdb matching favored anti-spike CD8 responses, missing private and CD4 specificities.

Each single cDNA molecule received a unique molecular identifier. TCRdb redid the calling of the 5' RACE reads with MiXCR, one entry per CDR3 protein. The sample has approximately 29,000 distinct CDR3 sequences; around 7% are singletons. This TCR was sampled from an adult who was a healthcare worker with PCR-confirmed SARS-CoV-2 infection or an uninfected control (not recorded which). V is TRBV29-1 and J is TRBJ2-5; TRBD2 aligns across 7 bases. The source material was whole blood. The DNA for the CDR3 is TGCAGCGTCCGACCCGGGGGGCAAGAGACCCAGTACTTC. Its protein is CSVRPGGQETQYF. The complete variable domain, with remaining parts taken from reference TRBV29-1 and TRBJ2-5, reads SAVISQKPSRDICQRGTSLTIQCQVDSQVTMMFWYRQQPGQSLTLIATANQGSEATYESGFVIDKFPISRPNLTFSTLTVSNMSPEDSSIYLCSVRPGGQETQYFGPGTRLLVL.